This TCR beta chain was recorded in a study of cytomegalovirus exposure and HLA in healthy donors. CDR1 and CDR2 (germline): SQVTM, ANQGSEA. The CDR3 contains 14 residues. The primer mix had 60 Vbeta and 13 Jbeta primers. This table comes from immunoSEQ multiplex PCR, and its TCRdb copy is limited to in-frame clones, with some not included. The table includes over 150,000 clones, 70% to 80% detected once. The sequencing sample was made of PBMCs. The source is a male donor in good health and CMV-seronegative. V and J are TRBV29-1 and TRBJ2-5; D uncertain. Matching the DNA end better, TRBJ2-7 makes the J call doubtful. As DNA, the CDR3 is TGCAGCGTTGCCCCCCAAGACCAGGATTACGAGCAGTACTTC. It encodes CSVAPQDQDYEQYF.